This T cell receptor beta chain was obtained from a study of tumor-infiltrating lymphocytes in primary liver carcinoma. Germline DNA was also extracted, with blood RNA taken from unsorted whole blood. In regard to this clonotype: The target antigen is unknown.

With 500 to 650 ng total RNA as template and a constant-region primer, TCR beta cDNA was made. Amplification in three nested multiplex PCR rounds with slightly modified ARM-PCR gave rise to TCR beta libraries. Using its own MiXCR run on the multiplex PCR reads, TCRdb lists one record per CDR3 protein. The table includes 300,000 to 350,000 distinct CDR3 sequences, less than 65% detected once. Notes on the study in general: Paired tumor-adjacent and tumor-blood samples overlapped less than tumor region pairs did. The study used bulk unsorted samples and so did not compare CD4+ and CD8+ repertoires.

The clonotype comes from a man between 40 and 49 years old with primary liver carcinoma and hepatitis B virus infection. Sequences were obtained from peripheral blood.

The CDR3 loop reads CSIAAGPQAFF. The CDR3 nucleotides are TGCAGCATTGCGGCGGGGCCCCAAGCTTTCTTT. The chain joins TRBV29-1 to TRBJ1-1; D possibly corresponds to TRBD1 (5 bases). Germline CDR1 SQVTM, CDR2 ANQGSEA. The V gene lost 8 bases and the J gene lost 9 bases, with 16 bases spanning the gap. This CDR3 has 11 residues. Together with reference TRBV29-1 and TRBJ1-1, the CDR3 gives the full variable domain: SAVISQKPSRDICQRGTSLTIQCQVDSQVTMMFWYRQQPGQSLTLIATANQGSEATYESGFVIDKFPISRPNLTFSTLTVSNMSPEDSSIYLCSIAAGPQAFFGQGTRLTVV.